Presented here are 28 T cell receptor beta chains from one specimen sequenced in a study of CD8 T cells in Susac syndrome. Random hexamers primed reverse transcription of about 0.45 to 1 ug RNA. TCRdb called the immunoSEQ multiplex PCR reads again in MiXCR, with one record for every CDR3 protein. The sample has some 150,000 distinct CDR3 sequences, 85% to 95% seen once. Source material: CD8+ T cells from PBMCs. The receptors come from a human donor with multiple sclerosis.

This chain joins TRBV27 and TRBJ1-2, with TRBD1 as a possible D gene (6 bases). The CDR3 is 16 residues long. Germline lookup yields CDR1 MNHEY and CDR2 SMNVEV (reference sequence). Trimming took 5 bases from V and 0 from J, leaving 16 bases between them. The CDR3 DNA reads TGTGCCAGCAGTCCAATGACCGGGGGGCCTAACTATGGCTACACCTTC. Protein sequence: CASSPMTGGPNYGYTF.

This CDR3 reads CSVPVYPEAFF. The CDR3 nucleotides are TGCAGCGTTCCGGTATACCCTGAAGCTTTCTTT. This rearrangement joins TRBV29-1 to TRBJ1-1; the D is unclear. Germline V CDR1 and CDR2: SQVTM, ANQGSEA. V was pared by 5 bases and J by 6 bases, with 10 bases between. This CDR3 has 11 residues.

This sequence joins TRBV7-9 and TRBJ2-7; possible D gene TRBD1, 5 bases. With 2 bases removed from V and 5 bases from J, the gap between germline ends came to 16 bases. In germline, CDR1 is SEHNR, CDR2 FQNEAQ (reference sequence). The length of the CDR3 is 15 residues. The CDR3, as DNA: TGTGCCAGCAGCTTAAAGTCAGGGTTGCGGAACGAGCAGTACTTC. Protein: CASSLKSGLRNEQYF.

This clonotype came up once. The V gene is TRBV15, the J gene TRBJ2-1, with D possibly matching TRBD2 (6 bases). Trimming cost V 4 bases and J 10 bases, with 8 bases left between them. Germline CDR1 LNHNV, CDR2 YYDKDF (reference sequence). The CDR3 is 11 residues long. The CDR3 nucleotides read TGTGCCACCAGCAACGGACTAGAGCAGTTCTTC. It codes for CATSNGLEQFF.

This sequence joins TRBV2 and TRBJ1-4; D might be TRBD1 (5 bases). Germline V gives CDR1 SNHLY, CDR2 FYNNEI. CDR3 length: 15 amino acids. V dropped 7 bases and J dropped 0 bases, with 12 bases sitting between them. CDR3 loop: CASITAGATNEKLFF. In DNA form, the CDR3 reads TGTGCCAGCATCACCGCGGGGGCAACTAATGAAAAACTGTTTTTT.

The chain has TRBV18 and TRBJ1-5; D unresolved. V lost 5 bases and J 3 bases, leaving 17 bases between the germline ends. CDR1 is KGHSH, CDR2 LQKENI, per germline. CDR3 size: 16 residues. CDR3 nucleotide sequence: TGTGCCAGCTCAGCTAGTGGAGGGCCCGACAATCAGCCCCAGCATTTT. Protein: CASSASGGPDNQPQHF.

V gene TRBV14 combines with J gene TRBJ2-7; the D is unclear. Germline V gene data show CDR1 as SGHDN and CDR2 as FVKESK. The CDR3 consists of 13 residues. The V and J ends lost 1 base and 4 bases respectively, with 8 bases between them. CDR3 protein: CASSQAPVYEQYF. In DNA, the CDR3 is TGTGCCAGCAGCCAAGCCCCCGTTTACGAGCAGTACTTC. The entire variable domain, with the rest obtained from reference TRBV14 and TRBJ2-7, is as follows: EAGVTQFPSHSVIEKGQTVTLRCDPISGHDNLYWYRRVMGKEIKFLLHFVKESKQDESGMPNNRFLAERTGGTYSTLKVQPAELEDSGVYFCASSQAPVYEQYFGPGTRLTVT.

The chain joins TRBV1 to TRBJ1-6. TRBV1 is given as a pseudogene. The CDR3 is 16 residues long. The CDR3 here is CTSSQEGGPYNSPLHF. The DNA of the CDR3 is TGCACCAGCAGCCAAGAAGGAGGACCATATAATTCACCCCTCCACTTT.

The J gene is TRBJ2-7, the V gene TRBV28, with D unresolved. Trimming cost V 6 bases and J 6 bases, with 6 bases left between them. Per the germline V gene, CDR1 is MDHEN and CDR2 is SYDVKM. The CDR3 totals 10 residues. CDR3 bases: TGTGCCAGCAGCAGAGCCGAGCAGTACTTC. Amino acid sequence: CASSRAEQYF.

This sequence joins TRBV3-1 and TRBJ2-5; D uncertain. CDR3 length: 11 residues. Trimming left V 7 bases short and J 4 bases short, with 7 bases between. Germline lookup yields CDR1 LGHDT and CDR2 YNNKEL (reference sequence). This chain's CDR3 is CASKAVETQYF. CDR3 DNA sequence: TGTGCCAGCAAGGCAGTAGAGACCCAGTACTTC.

This chain links TRBV28 with TRBJ2-7, with D possibly being TRBD1 (6 bases). The CDR3 spans 13 residues. Between the trimmed V and J ends, which lost 6 bases and 3 bases, there was a span of 12 bases. Germline V gene sequence: CDR1 MDHEN, CDR2 SYDVKM. The CDR3 DNA reads TGTGCCAGCAGATTAGGACAGAGCTACGAGCAGTACTTC. This sequence encodes CASRLGQSYEQYF.

The chain uses TRBV30 and TRBJ2-1, with D tentatively TRBD1 (6 bases). V lost 0 bases and J lost 9, with 9 bases in between. The V gene's germline CDR1 is GTSNPN and CDR2 SVGIG (reference sequence). The CDR3 has 12 amino acids. CDR3 sequence (DNA): TGTGCCTGGAGTGTACTCAGGGGTGAGCAGTTCTTC. It codes for CAWSVLRGEQFF.

This chain joins TRBV9 and TRBJ1-1; D remains ambiguous. The CDR3 covers 16 residues. Trimming left V 0 bases short and J 3 bases short, with 15 bases between. The germline gives CDR1 SGDLS, CDR2 YYNGEE. The CDR3 sequence: CASSVADGPRDTEAFF. CDR3 coding DNA: TGTGCCAGCAGCGTAGCTGACGGGCCGAGGGACACTGAAGCTTTCTTT.

The V and J genes are TRBV27 and TRBJ1-2; D is possibly TRBD1 (5 bases). The V end lost 7 bases, the J end lost 8 bases, and 20 bases lay between the germline ends. Per germline, CDR1 MNHEY and CDR2 SMNVEV (reference sequence). The CDR3 runs 14 residues. The CDR3 coding sequence is TGTGCCAGCATGACCATCCAGGGTAATCGAGGCTACACCTTC. Residues: CASMTIQGNRGYTF.

The CDR3 coding sequence is TGTGCCAGCCTGAGCCCCTACGAGCAGTACTTC. Protein: CASLSPYEQYF. The rearrangement uses TRBV2 and TRBJ2-7, with no clear D. The CDR3 runs 11 residues. V was clipped by 8 bases and J by 2 bases, with 7 bases between them. Per the germline V gene, CDR1 is SNHLY and CDR2 is FYNNEI.

The chain has TRBV7-8 and TRBJ2-6; TRBD2 agrees at 9 bases. Germline loops: CDR1 SGHVS, CDR2 FQNEAQ. Unmatched junction bases numbered 5, after V lost 5 bases and J lost 0 bases. This CDR3 is 17 amino acids long. As DNA, the CDR3 is TGTGCCAGCAGCCGCGGGGGGGCGGGCTCTGGGGCCAACGTCCTGACTTTC. Protein sequence: CASSRGGAGSGANVLTF.

The chain recombines TRBV2 with TRBJ1-5; D unclear. There are 13 residues in the CDR3. Germline loops: CDR1 SNHLY, CDR2 FYNNEI. V was clipped by 7 bases and J by 7 bases, with 14 bases between them. CDR3 amino acids: CASNHKGHQPQHF. CDR3 nucleotide sequence: TGTGCCAGCAACCACAAAGGTCACCAGCCCCAGCATTTT.

The chain has TRBV5-6 and TRBJ2-3; D is undetermined. Germline V gene lookup returns CDR1 SGHDT and CDR2 YYEEEE. The CDR3 covers 13 residues. V was cut by 2 bases and J by 5 bases, with 9 bases left in between. The CDR3 bases are TGTGCCAGCAGCTTAGGTCTCCAAGATACGCAGTATTTT. The encoded protein is CASSLGLQDTQYF.

This sequence joins TRBV7-9 and TRBJ2-3; D gene uncertain. The CDR3 runs to 16 residues. Germline values: CDR1 SEHNR, CDR2 FQNEAQ (reference sequence). The ends were cut back, 6 bases at V and 0 bases at J, with 16 bases in the middle. The CDR3 DNA reads as TGTGCCAGCAGTTCCTTAGTCCAACACAGCACAGATACGCAGTATTTT. Translated, it gives CASSSLVQHSTDTQYF. Full variable domain (missing parts from reference TRBV7-9 and TRBJ2-3): DTGVSQNPRHKITKRGQNVTFRCDPISEHNRLYWYRQTLGQGPEFLTYFQNEAQLEKSRLLSDRFSAERPKGSFSTLEIQRTEQGDSAMYLCASSSLVQHSTDTQYFGPGTRLTVL.

The chain uses TRBV15 and TRBJ2-3, with unresolved D. Per germline, CDR1 LNHNV and CDR2 YYDKDF (reference sequence). The CDR3 spans 12 residues. Trimming cost V 3 bases and J 2 bases, with 3 bases left between them. CDR3 amino acids: CATSRPTDTQYF. CDR3 DNA sequence: TGTGCCACCAGCAGGCCCACAGATACGCAGTATTTT.

CDR3 coding DNA: TGTGCCAGCAGCTTAGTTGCTTGGGAAGCTTTCTTT. This codes for CASSLVAWEAFF. J is TRBJ1-1 and V is TRBV7-2, with D unresolved. This CDR3 comprises 12 residues. V was cut by 1 base and J by 8 bases, with 8 bases left in between. Looked up from germline, CDR1 is SGHTA and CDR2 is FQGNSA. Complete variable domain (other parts from reference TRBV7-2 and TRBJ1-1): GAGVSQSPSNKVTEKGKDVELRCDPISGHTALYWYRQSLGQGLEFLIYFQGNSAPDKSGLPSDRFSAERTGGSVSTLTIQRTQQEDSAVYLCASSLVAWEAFFGQGTRLTVV.

The rearrangement joins TRBV7-8 to TRBJ2-1, with 7 nucleotides matching TRBD1. J lost 5 bases, V lost 5 bases, and 3 bases had no gene match. The CDR3 covers 13 residues. Germline CDR1 and CDR2: SGHVS and FQNEAQ. The CDR3 reads CASSDGTDNEQFF. CDR3 sequence (DNA): TGTGCCAGCAGCGACGGGACAGACAATGAGCAGTTCTTC.

The J gene is TRBJ2-7, the V gene TRBV27, with D tentatively TRBD1 (5 bases). Germline assignment: CDR1 MNHEY and CDR2 SMNVEV (reference sequence). Trimming stripped 5 bases from V and 1 base from J, with 18 bases between. The CDR3 consists of 16 residues. CDR3 protein: CASSQSTGHQSYEQYF. In nucleotides, the CDR3 is TGTGCCAGCAGTCAAAGTACAGGTCACCAATCCTACGAGCAGTACTTC.

The rearrangement uses TRBV30 and TRBJ1-1, with 8 bases identical to TRBD1. V lost 1 base and J lost 3; bases outside the gene matches: 4. CDR3 length: 14 residues. Germline CDR1 is GTSNPN and CDR2 is SVGIG (reference sequence). CDR3 amino acids: CAWSEGQGYTEAFF. The CDR3 DNA reads TGTGCCTGGAGTGAAGGACAGGGTTACACTGAAGCTTTCTTT.

The rearrangement joins TRBV20-1 to TRBJ1-2, with 7 bases fitting TRBD1. After removal of 6 bases from V and 7 bases from J, the junction contained 8 bases not matched to a gene. Germline V gene data show CDR1 as DFQATT and CDR2 as SNEGSKA (reference sequence). This CDR3 contains 12 residues. The CDR3 bases are TGCAGTGCCCCGGACGGACAGGCTGGCTACACCTTC. Encoded protein: CSAPDGQAGYTF.

V gene TRBV9 combines with J gene TRBJ1-6, with a possible D match to TRBD1 (5 bases). The V and J ends lost 0 bases and 7 bases respectively, with 11 bases between them. Germline assignment: CDR1 SGDLS and CDR2 YYNGEE. The CDR3 covers 15 residues. CDR3: CASSVEQAGNSPLHF. DNA for the CDR3: TGTGCCAGCAGCGTAGAACAGGCGGGGAATTCACCCCTCCACTTT.

This sequence joins TRBV11-2 and TRBJ1-6; D remains ambiguous. CDR3 length: 15 residues. CDR1 SGHAT and CDR2 FQNNGV come from the germline V gene. V shed 4 bases and J shed 6 bases, with 13 bases lying between them. In DNA, the CDR3 is TGTGCCAGCAGCTCGAAATTTTCGGCTAATTCACCCCTCCACTTT. Its protein is CASSSKFSANSPLHF. Full variable domain (missing parts from reference TRBV11-2 and TRBJ1-6): EAGVAQSPRYKIIEKRQSVAFWCNPISGHATLYWYQQILGQGPKLLIQFQNNGVVDDSQLPKDRFSAERLKGVDSTLKIQPAKLEDSAVYLCASSSKFSANSPLHFGNGTRLTVT.

The count of this clonotype is one. This chain uses TRBV30 with TRBJ2-7; TRBD1 is a possible D gene (6 bases). The CDR3 is made up of 12 amino acids. Germline CDR1 and CDR2: GTSNPN and SVGIG (reference sequence). Trimming stripped 2 bases from V and 7 bases from J, with 12 bases between. The CDR3 reads CAWSSGAQEQYF. The CDR3 coding sequence is TGTGCCTGGAGTTCAGGGGCCCAGGAGCAGTACTTC.